Sequencing of this TCR beta chain was carried out in a study of T cell changes during pregnancy in multiple sclerosis. The CDR3 is made up of 15 amino acids. Germline CDR1 and CDR2: MDHEN and SYDVKM. V gave up 5 bases and J gave up 4 bases; unmatched junction bases: 8. Profiled with immunoSEQ multiplex PCR; TCRdb holds only in-frame clones, not every one. This sample has approximately 99,000 clones, with 90% found just once. The source material was peripheral blood, sampled in the second trimester of pregnancy. V usage is TRBV28 and J usage is TRBJ2-7; 10 bases match TRBD1. The TCR sequence derives from a female donor in good health, enrolled as a control in a pregnancy study. In nucleotides, the CDR3 is TGTGCCAGCAGTCTCACCGGGACAGGGGATTACGAGCAGTACTTC. This gives the protein CASSLTGTGDYEQYF.